This TCR beta chain was documented in a study of cytomegalovirus exposure and HLA in healthy donors. Study results and limitations: Through in vitro validation, a few CMV-associated chains were shown to be specific for CMV antigens. Cytomegalovirus association was listed for 164 TCR beta chains.

This clone appeared once. Its antigen is not known. TCRdb keeps only in-frame clones here, not all; method: immunoSEQ multiplex PCR. The sample records approximately 280,000 clones, 88% being singletons. Trimming took off 3 bases at V and 1 base at J, with 5 bases between the two ends. CDR1 is WNHNN, CDR2 SYGVQD, per germline (reference sequence). This CDR3 contains 13 residues. The rearrangement links TRBV10-1 to TRBJ2-3, with no clear D. The material sequenced was PBMCs. The sequence was collected from a woman aged 18-29 years in good health and CMV-seronegative. CDR3 region: CASSDPGTDTQYF. The CDR3 coding sequence is TGCGCCAGCAGTGACCCCGGCACAGATACGCAGTATTTT.